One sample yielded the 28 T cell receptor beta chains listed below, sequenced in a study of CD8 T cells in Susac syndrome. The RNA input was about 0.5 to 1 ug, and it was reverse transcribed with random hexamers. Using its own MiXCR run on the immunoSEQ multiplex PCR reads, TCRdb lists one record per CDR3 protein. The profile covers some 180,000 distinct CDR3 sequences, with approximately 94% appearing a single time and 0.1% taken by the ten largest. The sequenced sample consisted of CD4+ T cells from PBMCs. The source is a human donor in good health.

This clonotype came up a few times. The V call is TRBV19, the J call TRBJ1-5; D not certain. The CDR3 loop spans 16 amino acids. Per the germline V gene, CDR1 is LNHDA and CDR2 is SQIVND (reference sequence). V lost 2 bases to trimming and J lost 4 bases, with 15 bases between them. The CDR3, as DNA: TGTGCCAGTAGTATAACCCCGGACGGCCGGAATCAGCCCCAGCATTTT. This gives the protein CASSITPDGRNQPQHF.

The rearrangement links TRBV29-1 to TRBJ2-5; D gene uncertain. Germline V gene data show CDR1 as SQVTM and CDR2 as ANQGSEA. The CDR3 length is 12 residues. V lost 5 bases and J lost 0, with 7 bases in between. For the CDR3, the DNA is TGCAGCGTTCGGCCCAACCAAGAGACCCAGTACTTC. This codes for CSVRPNQETQYF.

CDR3 nucleotide sequence: TGTGCCGGCCTACCGGGACAGACAAACAATGAGCAGTTCTTC. This translates into CAGLPGQTNNEQFF. V and J are TRBV7-9 and TRBJ2-1; 7 bases fit TRBD1. The ends lost 11 bases at V and 5 bases at J; junction bases unmatched: 12. This CDR3 is built from 14 residues. Germline CDR1 SEHNR, CDR2 FQNEAQ (reference sequence).

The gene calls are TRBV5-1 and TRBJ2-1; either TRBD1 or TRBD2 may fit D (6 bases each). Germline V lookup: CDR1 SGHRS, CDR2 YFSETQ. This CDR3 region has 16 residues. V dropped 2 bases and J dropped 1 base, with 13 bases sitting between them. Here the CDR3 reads CASSLRGERSYNEQFF. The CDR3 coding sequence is TGCGCCAGCAGCTTAAGGGGGGAAAGGTCCTACAATGAGCAGTTCTTC.

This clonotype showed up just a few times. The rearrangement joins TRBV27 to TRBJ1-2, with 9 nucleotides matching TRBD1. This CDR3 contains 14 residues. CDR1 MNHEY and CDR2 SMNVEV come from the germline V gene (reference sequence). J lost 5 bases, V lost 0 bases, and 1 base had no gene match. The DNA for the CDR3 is TGTGCCAGCAGTTTATCCGGGACAGGGTATGGCTACACCTTC. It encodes CASSLSGTGYGYTF.

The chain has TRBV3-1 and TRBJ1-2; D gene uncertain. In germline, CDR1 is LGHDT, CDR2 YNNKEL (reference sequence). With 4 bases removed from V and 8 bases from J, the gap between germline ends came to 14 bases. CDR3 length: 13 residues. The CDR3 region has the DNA TGTGCCAGCAGCCCGAGACCCCTTGCGGGCTACACCTTC. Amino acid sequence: CASSPRPLAGYTF.

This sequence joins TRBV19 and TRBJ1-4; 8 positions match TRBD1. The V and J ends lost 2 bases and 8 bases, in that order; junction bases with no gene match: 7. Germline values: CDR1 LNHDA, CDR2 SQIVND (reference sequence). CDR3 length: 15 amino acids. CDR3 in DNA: TGTGCCAGTAGTATACCAGGGGGCACACGGGAAAAACTGTTTTTT. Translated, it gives CASSIPGGTREKLFF.

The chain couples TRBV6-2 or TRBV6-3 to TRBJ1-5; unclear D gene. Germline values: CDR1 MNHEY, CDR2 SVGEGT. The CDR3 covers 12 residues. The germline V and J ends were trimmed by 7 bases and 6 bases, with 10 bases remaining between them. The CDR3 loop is CASTGAGQPQHF. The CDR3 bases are TGTGCCAGCACGGGTGCTGGTCAGCCCCAGCATTTT.

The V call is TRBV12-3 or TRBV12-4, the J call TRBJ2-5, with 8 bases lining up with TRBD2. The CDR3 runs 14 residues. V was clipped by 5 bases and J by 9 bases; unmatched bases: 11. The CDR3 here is CASSLGQPGGAQYF. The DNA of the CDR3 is TGTGCCAGCAGTCTAGGACAGCCGGGAGGGGCCCAGTACTTC.

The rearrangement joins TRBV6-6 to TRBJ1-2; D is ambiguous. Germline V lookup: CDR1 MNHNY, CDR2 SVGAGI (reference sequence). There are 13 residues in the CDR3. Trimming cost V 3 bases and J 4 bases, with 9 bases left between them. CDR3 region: CASSYQASYGYTF. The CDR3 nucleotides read TGTGCCAGCAGTTATCAAGCTTCCTATGGCTACACCTTC.

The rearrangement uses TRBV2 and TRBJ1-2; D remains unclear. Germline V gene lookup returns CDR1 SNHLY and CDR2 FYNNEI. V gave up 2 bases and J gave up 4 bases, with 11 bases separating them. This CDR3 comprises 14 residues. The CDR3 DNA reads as TGTGCCAGCAGTGAAATCGCCTCTAGCTATGGCTACACCTTC. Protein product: CASSEIASSYGYTF.

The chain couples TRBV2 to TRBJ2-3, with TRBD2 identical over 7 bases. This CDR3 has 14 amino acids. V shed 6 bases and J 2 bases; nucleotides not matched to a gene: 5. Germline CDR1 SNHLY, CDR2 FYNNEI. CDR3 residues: CASRDWDYTDTQYF. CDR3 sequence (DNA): TGTGCCAGCAGGGATTGGGACTACACAGATACGCAGTATTTT.

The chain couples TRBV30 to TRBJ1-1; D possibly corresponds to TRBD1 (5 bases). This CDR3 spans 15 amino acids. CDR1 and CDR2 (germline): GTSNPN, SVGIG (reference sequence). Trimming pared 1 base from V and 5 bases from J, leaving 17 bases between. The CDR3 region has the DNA TGTGCCTGGAGTGGGCATGGGGGGGTCGGGACTGAAGCTTTCTTT. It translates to CAWSGHGGVGTEAFF.

The DNA of the CDR3 is TGCGCCAGCAGCCTGGACGTAAGAGGAGCGCAGTTCTTC. It codes for CASSLDVRGAQFF. This sequence joins TRBV5-1 and TRBJ2-1; D not certain. Germline loops: CDR1 SGHRS, CDR2 YFSETQ. The CDR3 sequence is 13 residues long. Trimming pared 4 bases from V and 12 bases from J, leaving 17 bases between.

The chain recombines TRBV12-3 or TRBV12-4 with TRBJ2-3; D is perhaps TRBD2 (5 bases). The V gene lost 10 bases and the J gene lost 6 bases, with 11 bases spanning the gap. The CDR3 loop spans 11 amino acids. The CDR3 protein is CATSQRDTQYF. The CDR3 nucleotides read TGTGCCACCTCACAGCGGGATACGCAGTATTTT.

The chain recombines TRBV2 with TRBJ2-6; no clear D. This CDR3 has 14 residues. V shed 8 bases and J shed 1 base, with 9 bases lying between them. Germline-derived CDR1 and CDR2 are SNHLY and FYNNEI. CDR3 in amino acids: CASQIESGANVLTF. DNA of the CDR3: TGTGCCAGCCAGATCGAATCTGGGGCCAACGTCCTGACTTTC.

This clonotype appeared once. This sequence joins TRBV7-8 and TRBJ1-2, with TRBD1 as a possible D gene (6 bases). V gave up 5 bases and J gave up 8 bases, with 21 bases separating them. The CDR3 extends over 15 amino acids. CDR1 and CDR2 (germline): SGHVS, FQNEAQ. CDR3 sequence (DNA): TGTGCCAGCAGCCCGAGGACAGCTCCTATGGGGGGCTACACCTTC. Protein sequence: CASSPRTAPMGGYTF.

The CDR3 loop is CASSLSGTSYEQYF. Written as DNA, the CDR3 is TGCGCCAGCAGCTTGAGCGGCACCTCCTACGAGCAGTACTTC. This chain links TRBV5-1 with TRBJ2-7; tentatively, D is TRBD2 (5 bases). There are 14 residues in the CDR3. The germline V and J ends were trimmed by 1 base and 0 bases, with 8 bases remaining between them. CDR1 and CDR2 (germline): SGHRS, YFSETQ.

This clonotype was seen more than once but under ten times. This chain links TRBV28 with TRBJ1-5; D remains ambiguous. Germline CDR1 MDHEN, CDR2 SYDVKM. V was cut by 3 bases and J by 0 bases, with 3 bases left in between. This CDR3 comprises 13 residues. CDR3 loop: CASSFYSNQPQHF. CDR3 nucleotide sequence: TGTGCCAGCAGTTTCTATAGCAATCAGCCCCAGCATTTT.

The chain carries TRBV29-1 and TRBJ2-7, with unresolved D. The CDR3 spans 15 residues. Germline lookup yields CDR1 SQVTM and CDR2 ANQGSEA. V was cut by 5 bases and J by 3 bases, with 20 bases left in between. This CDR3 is CSVLVRRSSYYEQYV. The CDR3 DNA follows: TGCAGCGTTTTGGTTCGGCGATCCTCCTACTACGAGCAGTACGTC.

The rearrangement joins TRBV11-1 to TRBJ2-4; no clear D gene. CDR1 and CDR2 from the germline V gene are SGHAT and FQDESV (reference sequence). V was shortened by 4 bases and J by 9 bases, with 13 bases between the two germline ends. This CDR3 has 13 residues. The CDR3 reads CASSSIPKGIQYF. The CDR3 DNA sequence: TGTGCCAGCAGCTCTATTCCAAAAGGCATTCAGTACTTC.

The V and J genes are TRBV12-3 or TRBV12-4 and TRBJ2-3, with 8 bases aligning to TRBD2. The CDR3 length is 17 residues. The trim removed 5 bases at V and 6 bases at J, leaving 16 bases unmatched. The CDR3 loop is CASSRTTIGLATDTQYF. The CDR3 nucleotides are TGTGCCAGCAGTCGTACGACGATCGGACTAGCTACCGATACGCAGTATTTT.

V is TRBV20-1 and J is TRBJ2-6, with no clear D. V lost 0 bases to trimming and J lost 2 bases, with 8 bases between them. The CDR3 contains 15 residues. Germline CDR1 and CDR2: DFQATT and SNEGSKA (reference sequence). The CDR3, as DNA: TGCAGTGCTAGAGATAGGAACGCTGGGGCCAACGTCCTGACTTTC. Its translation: CSARDRNAGANVLTF.

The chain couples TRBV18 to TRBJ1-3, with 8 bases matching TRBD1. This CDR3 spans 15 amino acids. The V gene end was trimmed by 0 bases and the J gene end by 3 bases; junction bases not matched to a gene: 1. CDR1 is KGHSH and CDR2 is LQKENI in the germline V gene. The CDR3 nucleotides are TGTGCCAGCTCACCACCCGGACAGGGTGGAAACACCATATATTTT. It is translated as CASSPPGQGGNTIYF.

The CDR3 spells CASSPRLLTVTGELFF. For the CDR3, the DNA is TGTGCCAGCTCTCCGCGCCTGCTGACGGTCACCGGGGAGCTGTTTTTT. The V call is TRBV18, the J call TRBJ2-2, with D unclear. In germline, CDR1 is KGHSH, CDR2 LQKENI. The V end was cut by 6 bases, the J end by 4 bases, with 18 bases between. There are 16 residues in the CDR3.

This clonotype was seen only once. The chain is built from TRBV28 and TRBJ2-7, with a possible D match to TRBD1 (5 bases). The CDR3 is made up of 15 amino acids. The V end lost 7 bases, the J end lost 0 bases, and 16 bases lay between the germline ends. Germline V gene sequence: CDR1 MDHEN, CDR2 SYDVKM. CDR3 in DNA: TGTGCCAGCATCAATCAGGGCGGCATCTCCTACGAGCAGTACTTC. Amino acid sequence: CASINQGGISYEQYF. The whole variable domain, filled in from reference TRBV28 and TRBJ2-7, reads DVKVTQSSRYLVKRTGEKVFLECVQDMDHENMFWYRQDPGLGLRLIYFSYDVKMKEKGDIPEGYSVSREKKERFSLILESASTNQTSMYLCASINQGGISYEQYFGPGTRLTVT.

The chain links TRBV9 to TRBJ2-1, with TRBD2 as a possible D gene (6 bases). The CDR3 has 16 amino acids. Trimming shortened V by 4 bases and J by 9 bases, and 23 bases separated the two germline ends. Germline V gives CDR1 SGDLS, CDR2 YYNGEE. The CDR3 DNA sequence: TGTGCCAGCAGCTCCCTCGGAGGAGGGAAGTTTGCTGAGCAGTTCTTC. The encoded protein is CASSSLGGGKFAEQFF. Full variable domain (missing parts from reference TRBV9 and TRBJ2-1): DSGVTQTPKHLITATGQRVTLRCSPRSGDLSVYWYQQSLDQGLQFLIQYYNGEERAKGNILERFSAQQFPDLHSELNLSSLELGDSALYFCASSSLGGGKFAEQFFGPGTRLTVL.

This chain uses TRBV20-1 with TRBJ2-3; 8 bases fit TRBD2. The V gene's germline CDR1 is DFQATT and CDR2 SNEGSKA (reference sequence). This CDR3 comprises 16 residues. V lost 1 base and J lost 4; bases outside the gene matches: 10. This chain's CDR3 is CSARGTSRGRADTQYF. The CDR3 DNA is TGCAGTGCTAGAGGGACTAGCCGGGGGCGGGCAGATACGCAGTATTTT.